This record covers a single T cell receptor (beta chain). TCRdb keeps only in-frame clones here, not all; method: immunoSEQ multiplex PCR. This repertoire shows around 100,000 clones, around nine tenths found once; its top ten account for under 1.5%. Trimming cost V 3 bases and J 1 base, with 6 bases left between them. Germline V gene data show CDR1 as MDHEN and CDR2 as SYDVKM. There are 13 residues in the CDR3. The sample originates from a study of T cell changes during pregnancy in multiple sclerosis. The chain joins TRBV28 to TRBJ1-1, with D possibly being TRBD1 (6 bases). The source is a female donor with multiple sclerosis, enrolled in a pregnancy study. Sequencing was performed on peripheral blood, taken in the second trimester of pregnancy. The CDR3 is CASSFRGNTEAFF. CDR3 in DNA: TGTGCCAGCAGTTTCAGGGGGAACACTGAAGCTTTCTTT.